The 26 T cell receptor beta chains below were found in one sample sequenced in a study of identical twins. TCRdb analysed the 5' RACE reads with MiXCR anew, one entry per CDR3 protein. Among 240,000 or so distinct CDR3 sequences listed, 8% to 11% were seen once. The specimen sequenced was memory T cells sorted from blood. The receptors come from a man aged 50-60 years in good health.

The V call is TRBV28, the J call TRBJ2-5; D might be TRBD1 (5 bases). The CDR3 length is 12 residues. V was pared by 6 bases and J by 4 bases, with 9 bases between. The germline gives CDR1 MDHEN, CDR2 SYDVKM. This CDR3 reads CASRLRGETQYF. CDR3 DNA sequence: TGTGCCAGCAGATTAAGGGGAGAGACCCAGTACTTC.

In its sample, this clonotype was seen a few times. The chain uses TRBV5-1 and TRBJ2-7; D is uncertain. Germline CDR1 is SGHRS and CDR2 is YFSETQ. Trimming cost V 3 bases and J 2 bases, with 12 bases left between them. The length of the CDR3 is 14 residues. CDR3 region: CASSSDGQTYEQYF. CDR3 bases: TGCGCCAGCAGCTCGGACGGGCAGACCTACGAGCAGTACTTC.

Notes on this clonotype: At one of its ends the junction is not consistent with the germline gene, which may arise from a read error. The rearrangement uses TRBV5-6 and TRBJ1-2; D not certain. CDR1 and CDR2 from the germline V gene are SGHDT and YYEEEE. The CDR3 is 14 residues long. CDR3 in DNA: TGTGCCAGCAGCTTCCCAGGACCTAACTATGGCTTCACCTTC. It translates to CASSFPGPNYGFTF. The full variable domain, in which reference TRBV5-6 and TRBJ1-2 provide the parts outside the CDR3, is DAGVTQSPTHLIKTRGQQVTLRCSPKSGHDTVSWYQQALGQGPQFIFQYYEEEERQRGNFPDRFSGHQFPNYSSELNVNALLLGDSALYLCASSFPGPNYGFTFGSGTRLTVV.

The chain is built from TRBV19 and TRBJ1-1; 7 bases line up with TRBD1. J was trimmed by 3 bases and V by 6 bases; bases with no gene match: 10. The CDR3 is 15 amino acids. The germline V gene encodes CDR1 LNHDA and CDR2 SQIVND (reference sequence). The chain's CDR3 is CASRDRQGRYTEAFF. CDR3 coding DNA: TGTGCCAGTAGGGATCGACAGGGTAGGTACACTGAAGCTTTCTTT.

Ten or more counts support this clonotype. Written as DNA, the CDR3 is TGCGCCAGCAGCCAGAACAGCGGAGAGACCCAGTACTTC. Translated, it gives CASSQNSGETQYF. The chain employs TRBV4-3 and TRBJ2-5, with a weak D call TRBD2 (5 bases). Trimming pared 3 bases from V and 4 bases from J, leaving 9 bases between. The CDR3 runs 13 residues. Germline CDR1 is LGHNA and CDR2 is YSLEER.

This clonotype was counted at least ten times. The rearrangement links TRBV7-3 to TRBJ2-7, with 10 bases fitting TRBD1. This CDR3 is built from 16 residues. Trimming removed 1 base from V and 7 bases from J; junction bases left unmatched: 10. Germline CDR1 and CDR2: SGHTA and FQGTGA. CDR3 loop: CASSLNYGTGAQEQYF. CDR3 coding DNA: TGTGCCAGCAGCTTAAATTATGGGACAGGGGCCCAGGAGCAGTACTTC.

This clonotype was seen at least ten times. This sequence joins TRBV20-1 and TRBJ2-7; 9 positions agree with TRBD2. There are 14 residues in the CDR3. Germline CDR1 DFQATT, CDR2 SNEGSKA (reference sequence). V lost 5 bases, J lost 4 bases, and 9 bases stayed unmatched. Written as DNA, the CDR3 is TGCAGTGCTCCGGATAGCGGGAGAACTTACGAGCAGTACTTC. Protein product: CSAPDSGRTYEQYF.

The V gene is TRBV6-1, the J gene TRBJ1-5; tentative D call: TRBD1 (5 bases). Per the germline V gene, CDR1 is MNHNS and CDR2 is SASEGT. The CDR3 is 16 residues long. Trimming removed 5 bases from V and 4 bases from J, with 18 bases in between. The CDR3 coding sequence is TGTGCCAGCAGTCGAGGGGAGTACCACCGGAATCAGCCCCAGCATTTT. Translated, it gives CASSRGEYHRNQPQHF.

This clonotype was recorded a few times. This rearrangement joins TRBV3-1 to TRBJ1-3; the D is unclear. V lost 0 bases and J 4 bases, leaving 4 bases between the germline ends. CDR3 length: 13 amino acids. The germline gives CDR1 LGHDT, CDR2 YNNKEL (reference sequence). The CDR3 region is CASSQEPGNTIYF. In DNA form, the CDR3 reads TGTGCCAGCAGCCAAGAACCCGGAAACACCATATATTTT.

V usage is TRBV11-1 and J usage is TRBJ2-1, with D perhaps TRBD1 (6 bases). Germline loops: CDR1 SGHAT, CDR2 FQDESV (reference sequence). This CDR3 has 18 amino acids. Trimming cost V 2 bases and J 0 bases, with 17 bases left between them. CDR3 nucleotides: TGTGCCAGCAGCTTATCCCGGCCCGACAGGAGCTCCTACAATGAGCAGTTCTTC. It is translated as CASSLSRPDRSSYNEQFF.

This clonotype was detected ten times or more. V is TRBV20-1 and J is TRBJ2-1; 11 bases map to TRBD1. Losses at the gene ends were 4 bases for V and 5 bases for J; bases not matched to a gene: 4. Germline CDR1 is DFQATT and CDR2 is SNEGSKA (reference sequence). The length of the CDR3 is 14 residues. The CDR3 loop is CSAIGQGAHNEQFF. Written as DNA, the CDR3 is TGCAGTGCTATAGGACAGGGGGCCCACAATGAGCAGTTCTTC.

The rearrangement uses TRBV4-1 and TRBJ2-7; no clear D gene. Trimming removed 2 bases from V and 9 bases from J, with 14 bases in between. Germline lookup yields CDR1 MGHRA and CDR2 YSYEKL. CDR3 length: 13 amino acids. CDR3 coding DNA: TGCGCCAGCAGCCAACTACCGGGCAACGGGCAGTACTTC. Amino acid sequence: CASSQLPGNGQYF.

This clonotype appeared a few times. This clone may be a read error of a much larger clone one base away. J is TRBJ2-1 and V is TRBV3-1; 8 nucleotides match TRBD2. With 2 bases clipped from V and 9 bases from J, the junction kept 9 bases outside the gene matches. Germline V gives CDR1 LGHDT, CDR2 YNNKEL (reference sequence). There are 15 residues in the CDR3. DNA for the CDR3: TGTGCCAGCAGCCAAAGGGGACTAGGTTGGGGTGAGCAGTTCTTC. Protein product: CASSQRGLGWGEQFF.

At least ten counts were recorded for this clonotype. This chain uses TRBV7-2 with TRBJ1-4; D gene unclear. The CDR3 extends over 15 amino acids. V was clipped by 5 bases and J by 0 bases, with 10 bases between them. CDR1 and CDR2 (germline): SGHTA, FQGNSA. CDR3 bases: TGTGCCAGCAGCCCCAGGCGTACAACTAATGAAAAACTGTTTTTT. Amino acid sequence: CASSPRRTTNEKLFF. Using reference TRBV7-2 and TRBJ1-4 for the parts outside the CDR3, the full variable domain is GAGVSQSPSNKVTEKGKDVELRCDPISGHTALYWYRQSLGQGLEFLIYFQGNSAPDKSGLPSDRFSAERTGGSVSTLTIQRTQQEDSAVYLCASSPRRTTNEKLFFGSGTQLSVL.

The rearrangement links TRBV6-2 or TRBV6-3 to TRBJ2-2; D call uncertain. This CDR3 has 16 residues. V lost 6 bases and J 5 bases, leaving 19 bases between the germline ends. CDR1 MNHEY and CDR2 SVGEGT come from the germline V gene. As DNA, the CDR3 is TGTGCCAGCAGGTACAGTTACGAAGCAGGTACCGGGGAGCTGTTTTTT. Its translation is CASRYSYEAGTGELFF.

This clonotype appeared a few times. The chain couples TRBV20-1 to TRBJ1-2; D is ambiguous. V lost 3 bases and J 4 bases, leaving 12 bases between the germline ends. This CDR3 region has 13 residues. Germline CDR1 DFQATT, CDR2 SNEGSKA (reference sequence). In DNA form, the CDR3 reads TGCAGTGCTAGCCAATTCCCAATCTATGGCTACACCTTC. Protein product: CSASQFPIYGYTF.

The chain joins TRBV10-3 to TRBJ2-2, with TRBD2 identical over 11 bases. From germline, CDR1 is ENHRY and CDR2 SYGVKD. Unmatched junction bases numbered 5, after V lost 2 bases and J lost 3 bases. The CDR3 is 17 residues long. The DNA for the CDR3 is TGTGCCATCAGTGAGCGACTAGCGGGATATGACACCGGGGAGCTGTTTTTT. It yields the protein CAISERLAGYDTGELFF.

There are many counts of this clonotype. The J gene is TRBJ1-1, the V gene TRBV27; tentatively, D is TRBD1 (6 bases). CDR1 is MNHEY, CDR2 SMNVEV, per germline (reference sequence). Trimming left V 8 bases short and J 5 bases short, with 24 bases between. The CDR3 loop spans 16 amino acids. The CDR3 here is CASRGGGGHFLTEAFF. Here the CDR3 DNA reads TGTGCCAGCCGTGGCGGGGGGGGGCATTTCTTAACTGAAGCTTTCTTT.

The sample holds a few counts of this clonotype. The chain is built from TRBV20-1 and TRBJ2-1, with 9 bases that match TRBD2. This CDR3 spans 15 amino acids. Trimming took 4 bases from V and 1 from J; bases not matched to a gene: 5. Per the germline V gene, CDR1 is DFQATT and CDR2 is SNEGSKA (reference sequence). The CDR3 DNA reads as TGCAGTGCTAAAGGGACTAGCCTTTCCTACAATGAGCAGTTCTTC. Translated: CSAKGTSLSYNEQFF.

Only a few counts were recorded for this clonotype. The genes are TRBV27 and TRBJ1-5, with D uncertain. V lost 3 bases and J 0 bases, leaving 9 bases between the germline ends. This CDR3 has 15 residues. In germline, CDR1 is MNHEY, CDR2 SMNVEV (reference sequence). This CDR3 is CASSFNGYSNQPQHF. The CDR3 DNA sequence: TGTGCCAGCAGTTTCAACGGCTATAGCAATCAGCCCCAGCATTTT.

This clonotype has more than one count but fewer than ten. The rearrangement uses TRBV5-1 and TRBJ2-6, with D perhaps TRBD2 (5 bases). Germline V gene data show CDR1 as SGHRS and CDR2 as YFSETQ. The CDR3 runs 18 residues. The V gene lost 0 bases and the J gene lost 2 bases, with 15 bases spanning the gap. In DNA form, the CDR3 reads TGCGCCAGCAGCTTGGAGTTGGTGTGGGAGACTGGGGCCAACGTCCTGACTTTC. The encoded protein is CASSLELVWETGANVLTF.

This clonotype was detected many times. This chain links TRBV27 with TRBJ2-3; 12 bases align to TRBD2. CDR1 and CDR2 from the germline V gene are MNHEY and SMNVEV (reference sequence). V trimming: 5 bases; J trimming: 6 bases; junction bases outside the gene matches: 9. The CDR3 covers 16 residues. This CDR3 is CASSTRTSGVRDTQYF. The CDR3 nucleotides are TGTGCCAGCAGTACCCGGACTAGCGGGGTTCGTGATACGCAGTATTTT.

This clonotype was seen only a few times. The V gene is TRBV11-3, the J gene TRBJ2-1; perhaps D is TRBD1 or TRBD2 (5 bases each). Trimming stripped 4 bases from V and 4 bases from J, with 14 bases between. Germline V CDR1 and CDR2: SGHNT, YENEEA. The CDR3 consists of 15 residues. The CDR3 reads CASSSARGGYNEQFF. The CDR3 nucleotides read TGTGCCAGCAGCTCCGCTCGGGGCGGGTACAATGAGCAGTTCTTC.

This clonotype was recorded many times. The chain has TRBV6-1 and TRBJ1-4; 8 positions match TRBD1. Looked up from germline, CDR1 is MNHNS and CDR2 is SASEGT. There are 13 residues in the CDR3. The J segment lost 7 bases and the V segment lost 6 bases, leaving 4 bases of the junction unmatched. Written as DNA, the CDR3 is TGTGCCAGCAGCACAGGGGGTGTTGAAAAACTGTTTTTT. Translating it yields CASSTGGVEKLFF.

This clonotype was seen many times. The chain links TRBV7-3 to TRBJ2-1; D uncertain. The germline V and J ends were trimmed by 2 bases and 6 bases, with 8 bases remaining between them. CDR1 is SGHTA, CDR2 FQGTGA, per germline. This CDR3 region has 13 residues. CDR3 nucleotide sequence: TGTGCCAGCAGCTTAGTGGCTAGCAATGAGCAGTTCTTC. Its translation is CASSLVASNEQFF.

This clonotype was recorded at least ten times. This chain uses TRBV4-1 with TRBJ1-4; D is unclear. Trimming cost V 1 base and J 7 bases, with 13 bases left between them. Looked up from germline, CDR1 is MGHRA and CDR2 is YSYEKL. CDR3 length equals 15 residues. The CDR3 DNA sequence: TGCGCCAGCAGCCAAGCTACCGGAGTCGGTGAAAAACTGTTTTTT. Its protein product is CASSQATGVGEKLFF.